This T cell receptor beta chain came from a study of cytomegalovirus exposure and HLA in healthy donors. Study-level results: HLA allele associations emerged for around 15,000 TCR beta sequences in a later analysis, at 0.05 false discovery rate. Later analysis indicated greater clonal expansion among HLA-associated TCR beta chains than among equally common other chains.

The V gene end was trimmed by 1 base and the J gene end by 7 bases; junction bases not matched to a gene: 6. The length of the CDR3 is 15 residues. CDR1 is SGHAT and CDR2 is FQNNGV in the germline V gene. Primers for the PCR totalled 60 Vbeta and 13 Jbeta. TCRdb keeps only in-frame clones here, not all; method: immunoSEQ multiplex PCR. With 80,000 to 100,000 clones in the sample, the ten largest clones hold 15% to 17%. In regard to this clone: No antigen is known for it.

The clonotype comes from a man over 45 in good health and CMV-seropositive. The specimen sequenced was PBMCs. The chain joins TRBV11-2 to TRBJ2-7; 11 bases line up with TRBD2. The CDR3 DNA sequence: TGTGCCAGCAGCTTAGGTAGCGGGAGGGCGGGAGAGCAGTACTTC. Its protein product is CASSLGSGRAGEQYF.